These 7 T cell receptor beta chains originate from one sample sequenced in a study of T cell responses to AZD1222 COVID-19 vaccine (dated by TCRdb to 2020 to 2023). What this sample's time point label stands for: about 28 days (+/-7) after the second vaccine dose. The method was the immunoSEQ multiplex PCR assay. Sourced from immuneACCESS, this table was stored by TCRdb with only in-frame sequences that have V and J called. A share of the clones is absent; for the studies checked, an unresolved V gene accounts for under half, and the remainder has no known explanation. In this sample the table shows fewer than 150,000 clones, roughly 87% of which occur a single time. In total, the top ten clones hold roughly a tenth of the sample. The material sequenced was peripheral blood, taken 28 days after the second AZD1222 dose. These receptors originate from an adult who received the AZD1222 COVID-19 vaccine.

The chain couples TRBV7-6 to TRBJ1-1; D possibly corresponds to TRBD1 (5 bases). Looked up from germline, CDR1 is SGHVS and CDR2 is FNYEAQ. The V gene lost 3 bases and the J gene lost 1 base, with 15 bases spanning the gap. The CDR3 has 16 amino acids. The CDR3 nucleotides read TGTGCCAGCAGCTTTTCCCTAGGGACCGGGAACACTGAAGCTTTCTTT. Translating gives CASSFSLGTGNTEAFF.

The chain combines TRBV30 with TRBJ1-2; D uncertain. Germline CDR1 GTSNPN, CDR2 SVGIG (reference sequence). This CDR3 has 14 residues. Trimming removed 1 base at V and 0 bases at J, with 9 bases between. DNA for the CDR3: TGTGCCTGGAGTGGATCGACGCCTAACTATGGCTACACCTTC. This sequence encodes CAWSGSTPNYGYTF.

V is TRBV6-5 and J is TRBJ1-6, with unresolved D. The CDR3 is 14 amino acids. V dropped 7 bases and J dropped 10 bases, with 17 bases sitting between them. The germline V gene has CDR1 MNHEY and CDR2 SVGAGI. CDR3 sequence: CASTSRDSLSPLHF. The CDR3 DNA is TGTGCCAGCACCTCCCGGGATTCCTTATCACCCCTCCACTTT.

The chain joins TRBV20-1 to TRBJ1-6, with unresolved D. Germline V gene lookup returns CDR1 DFQATT and CDR2 SNEGSKA (reference sequence). This CDR3 has 15 residues. V shed 3 bases and J shed 0 bases, with 9 bases lying between them. CDR3 DNA sequence: TGCAGTGCTAGTCTGTTGAGCTCCTATAATTCACCCCTCCACTTT. Translation: CSASLLSSYNSPLHF.

In its sample, this clone was seen once. The rearrangement links TRBV30 to TRBJ1-6; D gene uncertain. This CDR3 spans 15 amino acids. Germline CDR1 reads GTSNPN; CDR2 reads SVGIG (reference sequence). Deletions cut 0 bases from V and 6 bases from J, with 12 bases between. Here the CDR3 reads CAWSVAGILNSPLHF. DNA of the CDR3: TGTGCCTGGAGTGTAGCCGGGATACTTAATTCACCCCTCCACTTT.

The rearrangement joins TRBV3-1 (or the pseudogene TRBV3-2) to TRBJ2-1, with TRBD2 matching 9 bases. The CDR3 is 17 residues long. Germline assignment: CDR1 LGHDT and CDR2 YNNKEL (reference sequence). The J segment lost 1 base and the V segment lost 1 base, leaving 5 bases of the junction unmatched. The CDR3 DNA follows: TGTGCCAGCAGCCAAGGAGGCGGGAGGGAATCCTACAATGAGCAGTTCTTC. Encoded protein: CASSQGGGRESYNEQFF.

The J gene is TRBJ2-3, the V gene TRBV29-1; 7 positions agree with TRBD2. The J segment lost 1 base and the V segment lost 7 bases, leaving 17 bases of the junction unmatched. The germline gives CDR1 SQVTM, CDR2 ANQGSEA. The CDR3 consists of 17 residues. Here the CDR3 reads CSGLILLSGAGTDTQYF. The CDR3 coding sequence is TGCAGCGGGTTAATCTTACTAAGCGGGGCCGGCACAGATACGCAGTATTTT.